Below, one T cell receptor beta chain is given with its context. The sample originates from a study of blood T cell repertoires in COVID-19. For the study at large: The United States, Italy and Spain supplied acute and convalescent COVID-19 samples. PBMCs, B-cell-depleted T cells, or T cells provided the cDNA or gDNA that made up the material.

Per the original methods: Reference gene primer amplification in the assay estimated nucleated cell counts. Produced via immunoSEQ multiplex PCR; TCRdb's table is partial and in-frame only. From that table come the V and J calls and clone size; the DNA was used to work out D and trimming. Here the sample spans more than 95,000 clones, 85% to 90% being singletons. This receptor was identified in a human donor in a cohort sampled during active COVID-19. The specimen sequenced was peripheral blood.

CDR3 nucleotide sequence: TGTGCCTGGAGTTCCCTCAGGACAGGGGGTGCCTACGAGCAGTACTTC. Translation gives CAWSSLRTGGAYEQYF. The chain recombines TRBV30 with TRBJ2-7, with 10 bases identical to TRBD1. The CDR3 is made up of 16 amino acids. The ends lost 2 bases at V and 2 bases at J; junction bases unmatched: 9. Germline V gene sequence: CDR1 GTSNPN, CDR2 SVGIG (reference sequence).